A single sample gave rise to the 15 T cell receptor beta chains below, sequenced in a study of regulatory T cells in long-lasting Graves disease. This sample's time point: persistent/refractory GD, antithyroid drugs over 5 years with positive TRAb. The TCR library was prepared using RNA isolated from PBMCs. Construction of TCR beta libraries relied on iRepertoire HTBI primers and on Arm-PCR targeting CDR3 regions. TCRdb processed the multiplex PCR reads anew with MiXCR; each CDR3 protein has one entry. Seen here are 390,000 or so distinct CDR3 sequences, less than 30% observed once, and the top ten hold about 27%. The sequenced sample was peripheral blood mononuclear cells (PBMCs), obtained when the disease was refractory, from a patient treated with antithyroid drugs. These receptor sequences come from a woman aged 40 to 55 with Graves disease.

This clonotype has ten or more counts. V is TRBV6-2 or TRBV6-3 and J is TRBJ2-7; perhaps D is TRBD1 or TRBD2 (6 bases each). Germline V lookup: CDR1 MNHEY, CDR2 SVGEGT. CDR3 size: 16 residues. Trimming removed 0 bases from V and 0 bases from J, with 12 bases in between. CDR3 sequence: CASSYSRGPISYEQYF. The CDR3 nucleotides are TGTGCCAGCAGTTACTCCCGGGGGCCGATCTCCTACGAGCAGTACTTC.

The sample holds many counts of this clonotype. The V call is TRBV12-3 or TRBV12-4, the J call TRBJ1-2, with D unresolved. V lost 7 bases and J lost 8, with 17 bases in between. The CDR3 totals 13 residues. CDR3 DNA sequence: TGTGCCAGCACCTCGTCGGGGTGGGAAGGCTACACCTTC. This encodes CASTSSGWEGYTF.

This clonotype was observed a few times. V and J are TRBV28 and TRBJ2-1, with TRBD1 matching 8 bases. Germline trimming cut 4 bases from V and 9 bases from J; bases unmatched to any gene: 8. Per the germline V gene, CDR1 is MDHEN and CDR2 is SYDVKM. The CDR3 totals 14 residues. DNA of the CDR3: TGTGCCAGCAGTTCGCCCCGAACAGGGGGTGAGCAGTTCTTC. As protein: CASSSPRTGGEQFF.

The V call is TRBV19, the J call TRBJ2-7; 9 nucleotides match TRBD1. The junction had 5 bases not matched to a gene; V was cut back by 4 bases and J by 4 bases. The CDR3 is made up of 14 amino acids. The germline V gene encodes CDR1 LNHDA and CDR2 SQIVND (reference sequence). Written as DNA, the CDR3 is TGTGCCAGTAGTAGAGGACAGGGGTTTTACGAGCAGTACTTC. Translated, it gives CASSRGQGFYEQYF.

This chain uses TRBV12-3 or TRBV12-4 with TRBJ2-7; 15 bases fit TRBD2. V was clipped by 5 bases and J by 7 bases; unmatched bases: 3. This CDR3 contains 14 residues. The DNA of the CDR3 is TGTGCCAGCAGTGGAGGGACTAGCGGGAGGGAGCAGTACTTC. It encodes CASSGGTSGREQYF.

The table lists this clonotype with a few counts. The chain couples TRBV2 to TRBJ2-7; the D is unclear. Trimming took 10 bases from V and 1 from J, leaving 14 bases between them. The CDR3 is 13 residues long. Germline-derived CDR1 and CDR2 are SNHLY and FYNNEI. The CDR3 sequence: CAKTPDGSYEQYF. CDR3 nucleotide sequence: TGTGCCAAAACACCGGACGGTTCCTACGAGCAGTACTTC.

This clonotype was recorded a few times. The chain employs TRBV7-2 and TRBJ2-7; 10 bases align to TRBD2. The CDR3 runs to 15 residues. V dropped 4 bases and J dropped 3; count of bases not matched to a gene: 6. The V gene's germline CDR1 is SGHTA and CDR2 FQGNSA. The CDR3 region is CASSSTGTSVYEQYF. CDR3 in DNA: TGTGCCAGCAGCTCAACCGGGACTAGCGTCTACGAGCAGTACTTC.

V is TRBV6-5 and J is TRBJ2-6; TRBD2 agrees at 13 bases. The CDR3 consists of 17 residues. With 4 bases clipped from V and 2 bases from J, the junction kept 2 bases outside the gene matches. The V gene's germline CDR1 is MNHEY and CDR2 SVGAGI. The CDR3 here is CASSSGTSGTGANVLTF. CDR3 nucleotides: TGTGCCAGCAGTTCCGGGACTAGCGGGACTGGGGCCAACGTCCTGACTTTC.

This clonotype has at least ten counts. The chain uses TRBV28 and TRBJ2-7; 12 positions match TRBD1. Germline V gives CDR1 MDHEN, CDR2 SYDVKM. The CDR3 length is 15 residues. V dropped 8 bases and J dropped 5; count of bases not matched to a gene: 10. Written as DNA, the CDR3 is TGTGCCAGCCGCCCGGGGGGACAGGGGGCCGACGAGCAGTACTTC. It encodes CASRPGGQGADEQYF.

Details on this clonotype: Germline and junction disagree at one end, which may indicate a read error. The chain is built from TRBV20-1 and TRBJ1-1; D remains ambiguous. Germline-derived CDR1 and CDR2 are DFQATT and SNEGSKA (reference sequence). The length of the CDR3 is 11 residues. CDR3: CSARSSTKALF. The CDR3 coding sequence is TGCAGTGCCAGATCCTCTACGAAAGCTCTCTTT.

This clonotype was recorded many times. V and J are TRBV28 and TRBJ1-5; 7 bases are a match to TRBD1. After removal of 3 bases from V and 5 bases from J, the junction contained 13 bases not matched to a gene. The CDR3 is 17 residues long. Germline V gene lookup returns CDR1 MDHEN and CDR2 SYDVKM. The CDR3 DNA follows: TGTGCCAGCAGTTTGAGGGTGTCGTTACAGGGGCATCAGCCCCAGCATTTT. Translation gives CASSLRVSLQGHQPQHF.

The V and J genes are TRBV20-1 and TRBJ1-3; no reliable D call. The CDR3 has 19 amino acids. CDR1 and CDR2 (germline): DFQATT, SNEGSKA (reference sequence). V lost 0 bases, J lost 0 bases, and 21 bases lay in between. The CDR3 region is CSARDSVWRQPYSGNTIYF. The CDR3 coding sequence is TGCAGTGCTAGAGATTCGGTCTGGCGGCAGCCGTACTCTGGAAACACCATATATTTT.

This clonotype has ten or more counts. CDR3 nucleotides: TGTGCCAGCAGTGAAGGACAGGGGGCCTACGAGCAGTACTTC. Residues: CASSEGQGAYEQYF. The rearrangement links TRBV6-1 to TRBJ2-7; TRBD1 agrees at 9 bases. CDR3 length equals 14 residues. J gave up 2 bases and V 1 base, and 0 bases lay outside the gene matches. CDR1 is MNHNS and CDR2 is SASEGT in the germline V gene.

The V call is TRBV20-1, the J call TRBJ1-3; D not resolved. V lost 5 bases and J lost 0, with 5 bases in between. The CDR3 sequence is 12 residues long. Germline CDR1 reads DFQATT; CDR2 reads SNEGSKA (reference sequence). CDR3 sequence (DNA): TGCAGTGCTCGTTACTCTGGAAACACCATATATTTT. The encoded protein is CSARYSGNTIYF.

There are many counts of this clonotype. The chain links TRBV14 to TRBJ1-1; D unclear. In germline, CDR1 is SGHDN, CDR2 FVKESK. This CDR3 is 13 amino acids long. Between the trimmed V and J ends, which lost 3 bases and 10 bases, there was a span of 15 bases. The DNA for the CDR3 is TGTGCCAGCAGCCATATAATGAGGGCAAGAGCTTTCTTT. Protein: CASSHIMRARAFF.